This is a list of T cell receptor beta chains from one sample in a study of blood T cell repertoires in COVID-19. The repertoire was sequenced with immunoSEQ multiplex PCR; TCRdb's copy has only in-frame clones and lacks some. In the table there are some 80,000 clones, roughly 82% of which are singletons. Material: peripheral blood. Every receptor here comes from a woman aged 45-65 years with acute or convalescent COVID-19. Both conserved end residues are part of each CDR3. Fields, in order: D gene, V gene, J gene, clone size, CDR3 protein, CDR3 DNA. A D gene is named only where the DNA matches it firmly. A clone size is listed for some rows: how often the clone was seen (once, few, many), or a class if it is expanded.

>NA|TRBV19|TRBJ1-1|NA
CASRIPTGLAFF
TGTGCCAGTAGGATCCCAACGGGGTTGGCTTTCTTT
>NA|TRBV30|TRBJ2-1|NA
CAWSLTSPHEQFF
TGTGCCTGGAGTCTTACTTCCCCCCACGAGCAGTTCTTC
>TRBD2|TRBV3-1/TRBV3-2|TRBJ2-5|NA
CASSQEWEGTQYF
TGTGCCAGCAGCCAAGAGTGGGAGGGCACCCAGTACTTC
>NA|TRBV24-1|TRBJ2-2|NA
CATSDVTGPSNTGELFF
TGTGCCACCAGTGACGTTACAGGGCCGTCGAACACCGGGGAGCTGTTTTTT
>NA|TRBV6-2/TRBV6-3|TRBJ2-1|few
CASSSGGEQFF
TGTGCCAGCAGCTCAGGTGGGGAGCAGTTCTTC
>TRBD1|TRBV28|TRBJ2-4|NA
CASSLRTGYIQYF
TGTGCCAGCAGCCTCAGGACAGGGTACATTCAGTACTTC
>TRBD1|TRBV5-1|TRBJ2-2|few
CASHMTGGDTGELFF
TGCGCCAGCCACATGACAGGGGGGGACACCGGGGAGCTGTTTTTT
>TRBD1|TRBV4-2|TRBJ2-1|NA
CASTQNGDRGRDEQFF
TGTGCCAGCACCCAGAACGGTGACAGGGGGCGGGATGAGCAGTTCTTC
>NA|TRBV1|TRBJ2-7|NA
CTSSQPRGMGPEGWEQYF
TGCACCAGCAGCCAACCCCGGGGAATGGGTCCCGAAGGGTGGGAGCAGTACTTC
>NA|TRBV5-1|TRBJ2-3|once
CASSLATNTDTQYF
TGCGCCAGCAGCTTGGCGACTAACACAGATACGCAGTATTTT
>NA|TRBV5-1|TRBJ2-3|NA
CASSFQGLEADTQYF
TGCGCCAGCAGCTTTCAGGGGTTGGAGGCAGATACGCAGTATTTT